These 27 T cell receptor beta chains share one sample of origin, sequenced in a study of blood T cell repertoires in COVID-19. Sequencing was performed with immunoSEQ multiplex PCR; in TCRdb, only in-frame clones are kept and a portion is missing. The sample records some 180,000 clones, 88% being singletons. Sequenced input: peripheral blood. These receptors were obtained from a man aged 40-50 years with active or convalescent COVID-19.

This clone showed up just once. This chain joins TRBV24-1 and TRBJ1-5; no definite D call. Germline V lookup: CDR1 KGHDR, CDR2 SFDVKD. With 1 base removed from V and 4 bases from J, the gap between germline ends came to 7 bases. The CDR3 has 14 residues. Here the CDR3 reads CATSDFSVNQPQHF. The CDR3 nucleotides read TGTGCCACCAGTGATTTTTCGGTGAATCAGCCCCAGCATTTT.

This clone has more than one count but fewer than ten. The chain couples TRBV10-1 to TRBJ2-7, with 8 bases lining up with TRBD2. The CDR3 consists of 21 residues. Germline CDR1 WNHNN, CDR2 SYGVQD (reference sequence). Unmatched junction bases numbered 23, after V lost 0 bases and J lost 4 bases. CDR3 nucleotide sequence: TGCGCCAGCAGTGAGTCGAAAGGTTTAGGCGGAGCCCAGGGACTAGTTTACGAGCAGTACTTC. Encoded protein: CASSESKGLGGAQGLVYEQYF.

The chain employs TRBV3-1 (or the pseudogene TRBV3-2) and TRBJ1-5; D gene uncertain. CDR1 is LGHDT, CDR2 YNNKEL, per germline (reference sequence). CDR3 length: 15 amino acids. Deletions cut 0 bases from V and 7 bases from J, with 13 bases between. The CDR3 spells CASSQDRSSRQPQHF. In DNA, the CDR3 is TGTGCCAGCAGCCAAGACAGGTCTTCCAGGCAGCCCCAGCATTTT.

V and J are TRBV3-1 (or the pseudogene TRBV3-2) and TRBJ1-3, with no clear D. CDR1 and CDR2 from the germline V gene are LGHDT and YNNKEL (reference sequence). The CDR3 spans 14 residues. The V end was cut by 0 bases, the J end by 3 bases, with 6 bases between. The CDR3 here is CASSQESIGNTIYF. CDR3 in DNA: TGTGCCAGCAGCCAAGAGAGTATTGGAAACACCATATATTTT.

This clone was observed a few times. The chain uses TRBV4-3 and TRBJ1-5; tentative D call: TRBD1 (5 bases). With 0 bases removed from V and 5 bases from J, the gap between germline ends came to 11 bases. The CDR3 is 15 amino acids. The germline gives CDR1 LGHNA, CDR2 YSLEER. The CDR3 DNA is TGCGCCAGCAGCCAAGATGGGCAGGGTTATCAGCCCCAGCATTTT. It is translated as CASSQDGQGYQPQHF.

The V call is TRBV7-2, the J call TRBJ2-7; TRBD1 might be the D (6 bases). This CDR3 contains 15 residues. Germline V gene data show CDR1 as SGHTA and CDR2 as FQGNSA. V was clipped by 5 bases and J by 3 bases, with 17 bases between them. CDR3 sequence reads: CASSARPGELYEQYF. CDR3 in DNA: TGTGCCAGCAGCGCACGGCCAGGGGAACTCTACGAGCAGTACTTC.

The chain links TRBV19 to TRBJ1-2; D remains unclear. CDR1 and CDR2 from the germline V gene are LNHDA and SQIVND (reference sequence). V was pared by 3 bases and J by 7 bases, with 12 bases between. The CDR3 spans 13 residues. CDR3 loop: CASSIGGLSGYTF. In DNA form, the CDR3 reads TGTGCCAGTAGTATTGGAGGCCTCTCTGGCTACACCTTC.

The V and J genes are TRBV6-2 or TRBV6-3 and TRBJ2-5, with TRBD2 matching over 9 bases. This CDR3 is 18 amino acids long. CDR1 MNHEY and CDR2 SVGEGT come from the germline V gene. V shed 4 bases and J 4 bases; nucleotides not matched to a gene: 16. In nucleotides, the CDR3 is TGTGCCAGCAGTTTATTTGGGAGCGGGAGGCCTACATCAGAGACCCAGTACTTC. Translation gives CASSLFGSGRPTSETQYF.

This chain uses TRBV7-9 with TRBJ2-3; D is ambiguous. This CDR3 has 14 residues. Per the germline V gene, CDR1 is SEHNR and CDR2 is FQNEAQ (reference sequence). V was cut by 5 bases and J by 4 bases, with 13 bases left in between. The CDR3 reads CASSPGGVADTQYF. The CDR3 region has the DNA TGTGCCAGCAGCCCCGGCGGCGTGGCAGATACGCAGTATTTT.

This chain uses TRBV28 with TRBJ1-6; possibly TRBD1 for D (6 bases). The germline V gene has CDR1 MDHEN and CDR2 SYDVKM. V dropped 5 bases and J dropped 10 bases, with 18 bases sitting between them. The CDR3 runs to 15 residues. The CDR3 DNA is TGTGCCAGCAGTCCACAGGGTACGGGTCGGTCACCCCTCCACTTT. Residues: CASSPQGTGRSPLHF.

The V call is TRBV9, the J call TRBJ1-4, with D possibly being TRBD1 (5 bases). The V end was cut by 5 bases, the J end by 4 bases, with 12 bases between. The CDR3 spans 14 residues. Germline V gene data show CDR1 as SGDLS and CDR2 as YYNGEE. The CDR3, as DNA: TGTGCCAGCAGTGATGGGGGGTATAATGAAAAACTGTTTTTT. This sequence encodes CASSDGGYNEKLFF.

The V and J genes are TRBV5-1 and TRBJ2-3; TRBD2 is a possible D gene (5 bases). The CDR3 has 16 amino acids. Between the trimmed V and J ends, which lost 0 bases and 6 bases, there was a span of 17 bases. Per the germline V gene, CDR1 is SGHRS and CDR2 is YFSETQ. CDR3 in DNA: TGCGCCAGCAGCTTGGTAGGTCGGGGAGTTCGGGATACGCAGTATTTT. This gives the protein CASSLVGRGVRDTQYF.

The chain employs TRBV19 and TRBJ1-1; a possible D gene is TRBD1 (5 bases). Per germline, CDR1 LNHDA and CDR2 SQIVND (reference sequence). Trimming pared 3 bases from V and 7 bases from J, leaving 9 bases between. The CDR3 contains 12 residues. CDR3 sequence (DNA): TGTGCCAGTAGTATTAACAGGTTTGAAGCTTTCTTT. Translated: CASSINRFEAFF.

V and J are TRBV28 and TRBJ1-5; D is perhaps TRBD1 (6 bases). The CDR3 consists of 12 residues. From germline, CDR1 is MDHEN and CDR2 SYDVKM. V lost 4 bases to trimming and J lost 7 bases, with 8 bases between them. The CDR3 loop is CASSWGGQPQHF. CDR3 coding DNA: TGTGCCAGCAGTTGGGGGGGCCAGCCCCAGCATTTT. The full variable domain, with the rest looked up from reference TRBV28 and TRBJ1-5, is DVKVTQSSRYLVKRTGEKVFLECVQDMDHENMFWYRQDPGLGLRLIYFSYDVKMKEKGDIPEGYSVSREKKERFSLILESASTNQTSMYLCASSWGGQPQHFGDGTRLSIL.

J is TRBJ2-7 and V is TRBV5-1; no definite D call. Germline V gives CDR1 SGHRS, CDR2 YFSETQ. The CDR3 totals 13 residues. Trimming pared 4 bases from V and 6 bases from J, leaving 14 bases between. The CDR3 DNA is TGCGCCAGCAGCGACGCTGGGCTGGGCGAGCAGTACTTC. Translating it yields CASSDAGLGEQYF.

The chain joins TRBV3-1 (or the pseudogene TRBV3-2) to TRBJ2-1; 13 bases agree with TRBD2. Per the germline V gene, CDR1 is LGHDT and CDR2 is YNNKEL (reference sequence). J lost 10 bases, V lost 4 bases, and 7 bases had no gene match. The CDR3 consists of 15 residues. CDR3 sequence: CASSLTSGGAREQFF. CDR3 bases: TGTGCCAGCAGCCTAACTAGCGGGGGGGCCCGGGAGCAGTTCTTC.

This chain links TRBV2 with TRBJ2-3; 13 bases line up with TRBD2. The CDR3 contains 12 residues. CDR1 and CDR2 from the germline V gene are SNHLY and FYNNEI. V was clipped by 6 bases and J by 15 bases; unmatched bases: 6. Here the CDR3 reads CASSVTSGRSYF. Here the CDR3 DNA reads TGTGCCAGCAGCGTGACTAGCGGGAGGTCTTATTTT.

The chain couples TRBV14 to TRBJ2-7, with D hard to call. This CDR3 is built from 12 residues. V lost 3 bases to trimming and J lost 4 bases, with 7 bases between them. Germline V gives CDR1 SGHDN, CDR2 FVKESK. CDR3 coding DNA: TGTGCCAGCAGCCAGACACGTTACGAGCAGTACTTC. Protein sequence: CASSQTRYEQYF.

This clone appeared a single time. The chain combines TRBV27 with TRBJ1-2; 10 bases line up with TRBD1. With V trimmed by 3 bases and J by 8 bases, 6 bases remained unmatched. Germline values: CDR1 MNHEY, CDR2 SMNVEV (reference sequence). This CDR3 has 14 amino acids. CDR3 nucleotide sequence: TGTGCCAGCAGTTTTTCCGGACAGGGGGGCGGCTACACCTTC. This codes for CASSFSGQGGGYTF.

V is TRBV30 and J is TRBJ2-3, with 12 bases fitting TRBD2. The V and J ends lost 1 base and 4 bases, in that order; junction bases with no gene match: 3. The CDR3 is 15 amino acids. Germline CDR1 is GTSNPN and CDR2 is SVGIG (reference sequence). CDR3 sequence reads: CAWSGGTSGSDTQYF. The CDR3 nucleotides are TGTGCCTGGAGTGGGGGGACTAGCGGGTCAGATACGCAGTATTTT.

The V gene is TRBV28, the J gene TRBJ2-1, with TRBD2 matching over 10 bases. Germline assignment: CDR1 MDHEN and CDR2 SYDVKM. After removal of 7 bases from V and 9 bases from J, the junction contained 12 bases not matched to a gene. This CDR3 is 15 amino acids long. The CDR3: CASNRPGLASSEQFF. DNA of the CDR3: TGTGCCAGCAACCGCCCGGGACTAGCGTCCAGTGAGCAGTTCTTC.

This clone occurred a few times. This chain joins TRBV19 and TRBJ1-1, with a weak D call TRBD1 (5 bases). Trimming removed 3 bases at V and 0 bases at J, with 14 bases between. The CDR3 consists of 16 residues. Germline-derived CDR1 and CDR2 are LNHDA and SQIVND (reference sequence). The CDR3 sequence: CASSIAGGRVNTEAFF. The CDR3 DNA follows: TGTGCCAGTAGTATTGCGGGAGGCAGGGTGAACACTGAAGCTTTCTTT.

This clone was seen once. The CDR3 is CAWSILRKTAADTQYF. As DNA, the CDR3 is TGTGCCTGGAGTATTTTGAGGAAGACGGCGGCAGATACGCAGTATTTT. V is TRBV30 and J is TRBJ2-3; D gene unclear. The CDR3 length is 16 residues. The V gene's germline CDR1 is GTSNPN and CDR2 SVGIG (reference sequence). V dropped 2 bases and J dropped 4 bases, with 19 bases sitting between them.

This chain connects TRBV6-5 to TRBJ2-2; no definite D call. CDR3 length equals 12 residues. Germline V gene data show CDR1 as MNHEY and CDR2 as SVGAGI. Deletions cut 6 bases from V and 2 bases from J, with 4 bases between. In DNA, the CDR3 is TGTGCCAGCAGGTCAAACACCGGGGAGCTGTTTTTT. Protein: CASRSNTGELFF.

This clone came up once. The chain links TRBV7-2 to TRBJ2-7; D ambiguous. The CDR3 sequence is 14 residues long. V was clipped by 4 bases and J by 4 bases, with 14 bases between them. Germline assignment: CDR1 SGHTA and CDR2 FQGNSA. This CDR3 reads CASSWAPGYYEQYF. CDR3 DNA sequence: TGTGCCAGCAGCTGGGCCCCCGGTTATTACGAGCAGTACTTC.

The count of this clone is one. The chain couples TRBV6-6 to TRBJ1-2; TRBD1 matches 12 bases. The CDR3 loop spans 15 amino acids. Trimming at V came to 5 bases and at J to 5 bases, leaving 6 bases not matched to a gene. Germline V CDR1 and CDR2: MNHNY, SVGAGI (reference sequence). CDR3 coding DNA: TGTGCCAGCAGTACGGGACAGGGGGCCGTATATGGCTACACCTTC. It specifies CASSTGQGAVYGYTF.

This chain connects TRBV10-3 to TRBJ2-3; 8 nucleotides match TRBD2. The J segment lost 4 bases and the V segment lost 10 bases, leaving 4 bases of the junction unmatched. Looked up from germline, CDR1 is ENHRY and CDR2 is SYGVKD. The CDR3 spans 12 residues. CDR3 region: CATGLDADTQYF. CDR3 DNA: TGTGCCACGGGACTAGATGCAGATACGCAGTATTTT.